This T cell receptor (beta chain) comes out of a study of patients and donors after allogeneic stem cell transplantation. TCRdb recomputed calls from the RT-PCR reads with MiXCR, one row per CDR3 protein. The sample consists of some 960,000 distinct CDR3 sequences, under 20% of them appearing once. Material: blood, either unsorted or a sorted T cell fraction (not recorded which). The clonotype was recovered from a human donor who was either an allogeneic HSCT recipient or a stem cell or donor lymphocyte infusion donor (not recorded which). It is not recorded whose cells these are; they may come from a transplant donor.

The CDR3 loop is CASSGYDRANQPQHF. The CDR3, as DNA: TGTGCCAGCAGCGGATATGACAGGGCCAATCAGCCCCAGCATTTT. This chain joins TRBV9 and TRBJ1-5, with 7 bases fitting TRBD1. The CDR3 totals 15 residues. Germline CDR1 reads SGDLS; CDR2 reads YYNGEE. V lost 3 bases to trimming and J lost 3 bases; unmatched junction nucleotides: 6.